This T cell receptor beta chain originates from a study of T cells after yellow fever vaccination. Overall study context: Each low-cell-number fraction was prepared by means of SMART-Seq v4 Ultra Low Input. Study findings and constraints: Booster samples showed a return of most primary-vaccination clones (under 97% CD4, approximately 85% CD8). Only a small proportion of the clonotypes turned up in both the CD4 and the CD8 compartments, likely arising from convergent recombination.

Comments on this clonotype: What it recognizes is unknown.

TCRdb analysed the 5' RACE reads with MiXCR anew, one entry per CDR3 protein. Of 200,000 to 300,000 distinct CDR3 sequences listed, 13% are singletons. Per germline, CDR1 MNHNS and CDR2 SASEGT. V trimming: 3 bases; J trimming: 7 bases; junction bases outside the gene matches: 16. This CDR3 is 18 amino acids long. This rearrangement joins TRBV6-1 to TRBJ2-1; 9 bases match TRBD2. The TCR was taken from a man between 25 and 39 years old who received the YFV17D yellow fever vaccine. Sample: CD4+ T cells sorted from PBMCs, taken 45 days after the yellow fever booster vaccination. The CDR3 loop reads CASSDQGQRWREGNEQFF. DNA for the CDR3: TGTGCCAGCAGTGATCAAGGTCAGAGGTGGCGGGAGGGGAATGAGCAGTTCTTC.